What follows describes a single T cell receptor (beta chain). The sample belongs to a study of blood T cell repertoires in COVID-19. As for the study in general: COVID-19 samples from acute and convalescent phases originated in the United States, Italy and Spain.

The data were produced by immunoSEQ multiplex PCR, yet TCRdb's version contains in-frame clones alone and is incomplete. Of around 130,000 clones listed, 75% to 90% are singletons. In germline, CDR1 is SGHAT, CDR2 FQNNGV. V shed 5 bases, J shed 8 bases, and the junction held 9 bases outside the gene matches. The CDR3 spans 15 residues. This clonotype was obtained from a man aged 25-45 years who had recovered from COVID-19. Sample: PBMCs or T cells enriched from blood (not recorded which). The genes are TRBV11-2 and TRBJ1-4, with 9 bases matching TRBD1. The CDR3 nucleotides read TGTGCCAGCAGCCCTGGGACAGGGTTTCAAGAAAAACTGTTTTTT. Amino acid sequence: CASSPGTGFQEKLFF.